This TCR beta chain was obtained from a study of blood T cell repertoires in COVID-19. The wider study: Acute and convalescent COVID-19 samples came from the United States, Italy and Spain.

The germline V and J ends were trimmed by 0 bases and 7 bases, with 8 bases remaining between them. Germline V lookup: CDR1 SGDLS, CDR2 YYNGEE. This CDR3 spans 14 amino acids. The Seattle site enrolled patients during active infection and followed them longitudinally. Repertoires were generated with immunoSEQ multiplex PCR, while TCRdb's copy carries only in-frame clones and drops some. The sample has under 250,000 clones, roughly 92% seen once. The sequence came from a man aged 55 to 70 with COVID-19, enrolled during active disease. This chain joins TRBV9 and TRBJ1-6; no definite D call. Sequencing input: peripheral blood. CDR3 in DNA: TGTGCCAGCAGCGTAGGAGGTAACAATTCACCCCTCCACTTT. Encoded protein: CASSVGGNNSPLHF.